This T cell receptor beta chain was found in a study of OX40 agonist ivuxolimab in advanced cancers. General study findings and limits: Low levels of normalized T-cell clonal expansion also appeared in some nonresponders. Clonal expansion among partial responders at 0.1-3.0 mg/kg ranked near the lowest.

This clone was seen only once. Its target is not known. Sequencing was performed with immunoSEQ multiplex PCR; in TCRdb, only in-frame clones are kept and a portion is missing. The repertoire consists of about 18,000 clones, with about 80% occurring once and the leading ten covering 40% to 50%. Trimming pared 4 bases from V and 2 bases from J, leaving 9 bases between. The length of the CDR3 is 13 residues. CDR1 and CDR2 from the germline V gene are SQVTM and ANQGSEA. The J gene is TRBJ2-1, the V gene TRBV29-1, with D unresolved. This receptor was obtained from an adult with an advanced solid tumor such as melanoma, head and neck, liver or kidney cancer. The sample consisted of CD4+ or CD8+ T cells sorted from blood, taken in a trial of the OX40 agonist ivuxolimab. DNA for the CDR3: TGCAGCGTTGGTACAAAAGCCTACAATGAGCAGTTCTTC. Its protein is CSVGTKAYNEQFF.